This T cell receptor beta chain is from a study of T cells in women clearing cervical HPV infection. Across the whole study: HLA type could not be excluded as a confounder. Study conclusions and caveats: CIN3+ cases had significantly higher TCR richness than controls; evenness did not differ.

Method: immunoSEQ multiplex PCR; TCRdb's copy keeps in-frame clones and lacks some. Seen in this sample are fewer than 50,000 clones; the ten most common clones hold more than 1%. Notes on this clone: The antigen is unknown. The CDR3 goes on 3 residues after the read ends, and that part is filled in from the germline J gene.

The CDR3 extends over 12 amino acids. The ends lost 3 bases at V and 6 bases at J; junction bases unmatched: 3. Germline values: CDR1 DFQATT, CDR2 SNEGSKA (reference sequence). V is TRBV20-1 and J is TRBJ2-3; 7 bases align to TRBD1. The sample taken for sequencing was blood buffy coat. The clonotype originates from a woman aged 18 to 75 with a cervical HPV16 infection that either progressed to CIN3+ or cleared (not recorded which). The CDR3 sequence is CSASLTGDTQYF. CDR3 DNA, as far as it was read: TGCAGTGCTAGCCTGACAGGGGATACG.